The rows below give T cell receptor beta chains drawn from one sample of a study of cytomegalovirus exposure and HLA in healthy donors. The data were produced by immunoSEQ multiplex PCR, yet TCRdb's version contains in-frame clones alone and is incomplete. This repertoire shows under 200,000 clones, 77% found once; its top ten account for around 3.4%. Input material: PBMCs. These receptors were taken from a man aged 25-45 years in good health and CMV-seropositive. Each CDR3 is given with its conserved first and last residue. A D gene is named only where the DNA matches it firmly. Clone size, where shown, is once, few, many, or a class for clones that have expanded.

j_call clone_size v_call d_call cdr3_nt cdr3_aa
TRBJ2-5 NA TRBV19 TRBD1 TGTGCCAGTATGGACAGGGCCCAAGAGACCCAGTACTTC CASMDRAQETQYF
TRBJ2-5 NA TRBV19 NA TGTGCCAGTAGTATGATTGTGACAGGCGGAGAGACCCAGTACTTC CASSMIVTGGETQYF
TRBJ2-1 NA TRBV5-1 TRBD2 TGCGCCAGCAGCTTGTCACTAGCGGGGCCGAGCTCCTACAATGAGCAGTTCTTC CASSLSLAGPSSYNEQFF
TRBJ2-1 NA TRBV7-8 NA TGTGCCAGCAGCTTATGGGTTCGGGAAAACTCCTACAATGAGCAGTTCTTC CASSLWVRENSYNEQFF
TRBJ2-7 NA TRBV28 TRBD1 TGTGCCAGCAGAGGCTGGGGACAGGGACTCTACGAGCAGTACTTC CASRGWGQGLYEQYF
TRBJ2-3 NA TRBV13 TRBD2 TGTGCCAGCAGCCCCGGACTAGAGACAGATACGCAGTATTTT CASSPGLETDTQYF
TRBJ1-5 NA TRBV21-1 NA TGTGCCAGCATGGGGGCCTTGGGGAATCAGCCCCAGCATTTT CASMGALGNQPQHF
TRBJ2-6 NA TRBV6-5 NA TGTGCCAGCAGCTCAGGGGTTGGTGGGGCCAACGTCCTGACTTTC CASSSGVGGANVLTF
TRBJ2-4 NA TRBV29-1 TRBD1 TGCAGCGTTGATCAGGGGGCAGAAAACATTCAGTACTTC CSVDQGAENIQYF
TRBJ2-5 NA TRBV7-9 TRBD1 TGTGCCAGCAGCTTAGTAAGTGTTGGGACAGAAGAGACCCAGTACTTC CASSLVSVGTEETQYF
TRBJ2-1 NA TRBV7-9 TRBD2 TGTGCCAGCAGCTTCCCGGGGCGGGGGGATATATACAATGAGCAGTTCTTC CASSFPGRGDIYNEQFF
TRBJ2-1 NA TRBV7-3 NA TGTGCCAGCAGTCAAGCGGTTTTCGTAGGCAATGAGCAGTTCTTC CASSQAVFVGNEQFF
TRBJ1-2 NA TRBV5-6 TRBD1 TGTGCCAGCAGCTTACAGGGGGCGCCTGGCTACACCTTC CASSLQGAPGYTF
TRBJ1-6 NA TRBV27 NA TGTGCCAGCAGTTTAAGGCGGGATGGTTCACCCCTCCACTTT CASSLRRDGSPLHF
TRBJ1-2 few TRBV5-1 NA TGCGCCAGCAGCCCCGGGACATATTCCCTATACTATGGCTACACCTTC CASSPGTYSLYYGYTF
TRBJ1-2 NA TRBV28 NA TGTGCCAGCAGTTTACGCAACGGAGTGGGCTACACCTTC CASSLRNGVGYTF
TRBJ2-3 NA TRBV5-6 NA TGTGCCAGCAGCACCGGGACCTTCTTAGGGGGAGATACACAGTATTTT CASSTGTFLGGDTQYF
TRBJ1-2 NA TRBV7-9 NA TGTGCCAGCAGCTTATCAACGCTCAGGGATTTGGGGAATGGCTACACCTTC CASSLSTLRDLGNGYTF
TRBJ2-7 NA TRBV7-3 NA TGTGCCAGCAGCCTGGACAGTACCTACGAGCAGTACTTC CASSLDSTYEQYF
TRBJ2-3 NA TRBV9 NA TGTGCCAGCACCCTGGGGGGATCCCCAGATACGCAGTATTTT CASTLGGSPDTQYF
TRBJ2-3 few TRBV7-7 TRBD2 TGTGCCAGCAGCTTACTAGCGGGGGGGCCCGCAGATACGCAGTATTTT CASSLLAGGPADTQYF
TRBJ1-6 NA TRBV19 NA TGTGCCAGTAGTATAGGCGGGATGAGCTCCTATAATTCACCCCTCCACTTT CASSIGGMSSYNSPLHF
TRBJ2-2 NA TRBV19 TRBD1 TGTGCCAGTGCCCACGGGGGACAGGGCGCCGGGGAGCTGTTTTTT CASAHGGQGAGELFF
TRBJ1-1 NA TRBV6-1 NA TGTGCCAGCAGGGATATAGGAAGACAGAGGACTGAAGCTTTCTTT CASRDIGRQRTEAFF
TRBJ2-5 NA TRBV7-6 TRBD2 TGTGCCAGCAGCTTAGTGGCTAGCGGGGGTGAGACCCAGTACTTC CASSLVASGGETQYF
TRBJ1-5 NA TRBV28 NA TGTGCCAGCAGTCCGAATCAGCCCCAGCATTTT CASSPNQPQHF
TRBJ2-5 NA TRBV2 NA TGTGCCAGCAGTGAAGGCAGTAAAGAGACCCAGTACTTC CASSEGSKETQYF
TRBJ2-6 NA TRBV18 TRBD1 TGTGCCAGCTCACCTCGGGGACAGGGGGTCACTGGGGCCAACGTCCTGACTTTC CASSPRGQGVTGANVLTF
TRBJ2-5 once TRBV27 TRBD1 TGTGCCAGCAGTTACAGGGGGCGGCAGACCCAGTACTTC CASSYRGRQTQYF
TRBJ1-2 NA TRBV4-1 NA TGCGCCAGCAGCCAAGTCCAGGGGCCGTATGGCTACACCTTC CASSQVQGPYGYTF
TRBJ2-7 NA TRBV6-5 TRBD1 TGTGCCAGCAGTTACTCGACAGGGTTTGAGCAGTACTTC CASSYSTGFEQYF
TRBJ1-2 NA TRBV10-3 NA TGTGCCATCAGTGAGTCGATGACAACTAACTATGGCTACACCTTC CAISESMTTNYGYTF
TRBJ2-3 NA TRBV5-1 NA TGCGCCAGCAGCTTGGGCGGGGACAGCACAGATACGCAGTATTTT CASSLGGDSTDTQYF
TRBJ2-7 NA TRBV25-1 TRBD2 TGTGCCAGCAGAGCGGGGGGGTCCGGCGAGCAGTACTTC CASRAGGSGEQYF
TRBJ2-3 NA TRBV9 TRBD2 TGTGCCAGCAGCCCTTGGACTAGCGGGGGCGATACGCAGTATTTT CASSPWTSGGDTQYF
TRBJ1-1 NA TRBV11-1 NA TGTGCCAGCAGCCCAGAAAGGACAGTGCGAGCTTTCTTT CASSPERTVRAFF
TRBJ2-3 NA TRBV7-2 NA TGTGCCAGCAGCTTAGATCGGTTTACTAGCCGCCGGGATACGCAGTATTTT CASSLDRFTSRRDTQYF
TRBJ2-7 NA TRBV4-1 TRBD1 TGCGCCACCCGGGACAGTAGAAGCTACGAGCAGTACTTC CATRDSRSYEQYF
TRBJ2-7 NA TRBV7-2 TRBD2 TGTGCCAGCAGCTTTCAGCGGGGGGAGGACGAGCAGTACTTC CASSFQRGEDEQYF
TRBJ2-7 once TRBV6-5 TRBD1 TGTGCCAGCAGTTCGGGACAGCTTCCCTACGAGCAGTACTTC CASSSGQLPYEQYF
TRBJ2-1 NA TRBV4-1 TRBD2 TGCGCCAGCAGCCTTAGCGGGGGGACCTACAATGAGCAGTTCTTC CASSLSGGTYNEQFF
TRBJ1-1 few TRBV5-5 NA TGTGCCAGCAGCTCCCCGCCAGGGGCAGCTTTCTTT CASSSPPGAAFF
TRBJ1-4 NA TRBV5-1 TRBD1 TGCGCCAGCAGCTCGACAGGGATGAGTTTTGAAAAACTGTTTTTT CASSSTGMSFEKLFF
TRBJ1-4 NA TRBV7-2 NA TGTGCCAGCAGCTTCAGTGCAACTAATGAAAAACTGTTTTTT CASSFSATNEKLFF
TRBJ2-7 NA TRBV5-1 TRBD2 TGCGCCAGCAGCAATAGCGGGGGGATCTACGAGCAGTACTTC CASSNSGGIYEQYF
TRBJ2-5 NA TRBV27 NA TGTGCCAGCAGTTTACGGACACAAGAGACCCAGTACTTC CASSLRTQETQYF